The clone carrying this TCR beta chain appeared a single time. What it recognizes is unknown. This specimen belongs to a study of somatic mutations in cytotoxic T cells in rheumatoid arthritis. Study results and limitations: There was no significant difference in CD8+ T-cell clonality between rheumatoid arthritis patients and age-matched healthy controls. It was in rheumatoid arthritis patients, but not in healthy controls, that CD8+ clonality increased with age.

Libraries were prepared by immunoSEQ multiplex PCR; TCRdb keeps only in-frame clonotypes and omits some of them. This table has over 15,000 clones, approximately 80% appearing once. The CDR3 runs to 15 residues. Germline V lookup: CDR1 MNHEY, CDR2 SVGAGI. Trimming cost V 6 bases and J 0 bases, with 11 bases left between them. This clonotype was obtained from an adult with rheumatoid arthritis. Source material: CD8+ T cells sorted from blood. The rearrangement links TRBV6-5 to TRBJ2-2, with a weak D call TRBD1 (6 bases). The CDR3 region is CASRGGQTNTGELFF. The CDR3 DNA sequence: TGTGCCAGCAGGGGCGGACAGACGAACACCGGGGAGCTGTTTTTT.